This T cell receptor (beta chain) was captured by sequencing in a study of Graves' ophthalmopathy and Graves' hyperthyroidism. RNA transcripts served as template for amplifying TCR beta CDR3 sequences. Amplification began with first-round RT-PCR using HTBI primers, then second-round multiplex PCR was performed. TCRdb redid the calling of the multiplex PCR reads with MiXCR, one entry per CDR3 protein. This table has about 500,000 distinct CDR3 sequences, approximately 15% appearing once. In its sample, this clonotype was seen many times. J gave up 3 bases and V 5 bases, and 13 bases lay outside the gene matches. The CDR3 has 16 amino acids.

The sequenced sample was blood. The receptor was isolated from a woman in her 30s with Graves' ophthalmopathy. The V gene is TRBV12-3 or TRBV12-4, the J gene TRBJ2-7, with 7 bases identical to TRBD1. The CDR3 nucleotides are TGTGCCAGCAGTGATTGGGGGACAGAGGCTCGCTACGAGCAGTACTTC. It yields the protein CASSDWGTEARYEQYF.